This T cell receptor (beta chain) stems from a study of cytomegalovirus exposure and HLA in healthy donors (dated by TCRdb to 2015 to 2018). General notes on the study: An earlier analysis of more than 550 of the donors reported about 260 Gb of sequence data and about 120 million unique TCR beta sequences obtained from approximately 180 million T cells. About 310 gigabases of sequencing data and 70 million to 85 million unique TCR sequences were included in an early release covering 550 to 650 HLA-typed donors. The genetic ancestry cluster associated with self-reported Caucasian donors included 81% of the approximately 430 genotyped donors. The study aimed to test whether signatures of past pathogen exposure could be identified by cataloging public T cell receptors. Using immunosequencing, the study profiled T cell repertoires from roughly 650 subjects and related those repertoires to cytomegalovirus serostatus. A separate validation cohort of approximately 120 different subjects was used in addition to the roughly 720-subject first cohort. To predict cytomegalovirus infection status, the study brought together high-throughput TCR immunosequencing, statistical association of individual TCRs with disease status, and machine learning. To study patterns of TCR occurrence, a later analysis re-analyzed previously published TCR beta repertoires from hundreds of donors and added high-resolution HLA genotyping. The later analysis used no new phenotypic data to find candidate immune exposures, relying instead on TCR beta sequences and their occurrence across donors. In an earlier analysis of 500 to 650 of the donors, high-throughput TCR beta sequencing was used to judge whether each TCR beta V gene segment behaved as functional or pseudogenic. Donor age, sex, ethnicity and CMV serostatus were collected together with the repertoire data. A later genetic analysis used genome-wide SNP genotypes for about 55% of the 666 donors, treating that subset as a discovery cohort. Every discovery cohort repertoire had been produced on one sequencing platform. Both class I and class II loci were covered by HLA typing, at four-digit resolution. Typing coverage differed by locus: A, B, C, DRB1 and DQB1 were typed in roughly 629-630 donors, DQA1 in approximately 520, DPA1 in roughly 590, and DPB1 in approximately 450. Because of strong linkage in the cohort, roughly five DR-DQ haplotypes were treated as single units for association and clustering. Across 300 to 400 genotyped donors of the cohort, an average of roughly 230,000 unique TCR beta nucleotide sequences per donor were sequenced, and about a sixth of those sequences were non-productive.

The cohort comprised around 700 healthy bone marrow donors. Cohort members were all nominally healthy when sampled, although unrecorded immune exposures were likely present. The donor was CMV seropositive and belonged to the group of 250 to 300 seropositive cohort members. Each donor provided a peripheral blood sample, and peripheral blood mononuclear cells were used for TCR beta sequencing. Genomic DNA was extracted from the blood cell samples with the Qiagen DNeasy Blood Extraction Kit. Worth noting for this clone: Which antigen it targets is not known. One base away there is no much larger clone; base qualities are not given.

Reading the germline V gene (reference sequence) gives CDR1 WNHNN and CDR2 SYGVQD. Trimmed from V: 4 bases; trimmed from J: 6 bases; junction bases lacking a gene match: 9. From the cysteine through the phenylalanine, the CDR3 covers 16 amino acids. Only the CDR3 part of the read is kept: 48 bases, read in frame from the first base. The study at large found these results: In an earlier analysis of approximately 590 of the donors, most TCR beta V segments appeared in productive rearrangements about 87% or about 30% of the time, broadly matching IMGT annotations. Assigning TCR associations to individual alleles was difficult when HLA alleles, especially DR and DQ, strongly co-occurred. In this cohort, only TCR beta chains were sequenced, and detectable features were limited by the absence of alpha or paired-chain data. A later analysis found that most CMV-associated TCR beta chains appeared HLA-restricted, with HLA associations seemingly driven largely by CMV exposure. A later genetic analysis associated a missense DCLRE1C variant with V-gene and J-gene trimming of TCR beta chains, and an independent cohort replicated the association. Compared with the roughly 670-donor mean, donors in an Asian-associated ancestry cluster had fewer N-insertions in productive TCRs, according to a later genetic analysis. The authors suggested that the approach could potentially be generalized to other disease states and immunological phenotypes. Correlated functional status among segregating V segments might be attributable to linkage disequilibrium, but an unknown experimental factor could not be ruled out. A later analysis found that TCR association rates varied across HLA loci, with DRB1 alleles showing the most associated TCRs and HLA-C alleles the fewest. Specific HLA alleles were associated with around 18,000 TCR beta sequences at a false discovery rate of 0.05 in a later analysis. A further reported finding was that TCR beta sequences accurately predicted the HLA-A and HLA-B alleles for most subjects in the first cohort. Some IMGT-functional V segments, including TRBV6-2 and TRBV6-3, could not be told apart with the 87-base-pair reads, so those segments were excluded. In a later analysis, HLA-associated TCR beta chains were found to be more clonally expanded and to have lower generation probabilities than equally common non-associated chains. Immune exposure information for the cohort was limited to CMV serostatus. Sequencing depth was assumed to be roughly uniform across donors in the presence/absence analyses, though that assumption may not hold. In a later analysis, several top co-occurrence clusters were reported to appear linked to parvovirus B19, influenza, CMV and Epstein-Barr virus. About 15 rarely observed V segments, including chromosome 9 orphons, were excluded from the earlier analysis of about 500 of the donors because counts were too low. The study gave a list of 150 to 200 TCR beta chains associated with cytomegalovirus. In both the original and validation cohorts, the classifier was reported to diagnose cytomegalovirus status with high specificity and sensitivity. The sequencing pipeline was judged likely to have produced a cluster of highly shared sequence variants as a technical artifact. Because HLA typing was missing for some donors at each locus, association tests included only the typed subset. In vitro tests confirmed that a few of the cytomegalovirus-associated TCR beta chains recognize cytomegalovirus antigens. Most TCR sequences were seen in very few donors, while some public TCRs were found in many individuals.

Library method: the immunoSEQ multiplex PCR assay. The multiplex PCR relied on a mix of 60 forward primers for TCR Vbeta segments and 13 reverse primers for TCR Jbeta segments. Amplification of the CDR3 region of rearranged TCR beta genes was performed with a multiplex PCR assay on genomic DNA. On the Illumina HiSeq System, the amplified TCR beta libraries were sequenced as 87-base-pair reads. The authors processed their data as follows. A later analysis counted 65 million to 90 million unique TCR beta chains across the roughly 700 repertoires, and approximately 11 million of these chains were shared by at least two donors. Raw reads were error-corrected and collapsed into unique sequences by a nearest-neighbor algorithm in which closely related sequences were merged to remove PCR and sequencing errors. CDR3 sequences were aligned to IMGT reference sequences to assign V, D and J gene segments. For a sequence to be retained, at least a six-nucleotide match to both a V gene segment and a J gene segment was required. Rearrangements were called productive when the CDR3 lacked stop codons and stayed in frame with V and J; all others were non-productive. CDR3 was defined according to IMGT convention as the region running from the second conserved V-encoded cysteine to the conserved J-encoded phenylalanine. In an earlier analysis of around 600 of the donors, sequences lacking an unambiguous match to a single V gene segment were excluded. In an earlier analysis of approximately 560 of the donors, a V segment was called functional when productive rearrangements were above 56.7%, and segregating when the standard deviation between donors exceeded 5%. A statistical classification framework was developed to diagnose cytomegalovirus status using the catalog of TCR beta chain sequences. V and J gene assignment, in a later analysis, came from comparing TCR nucleotide sequences with IMGT/GENE-DB human TR gene sequences. In a later analysis, CDR3 sequences and most-parsimonious VDJ recombination scenarios were assigned using the TCRdist pipeline. In a later analysis, each TCR beta chain was defined by its CDR3 amino acid sequence together with its V-gene family, and reads lacking a unique V-gene family were excluded. In a later analysis, 550 to 650 highly shared, low-generation-probability nucleotide sequences were removed to address suspected cross-contamination and a sequencing artifact. A later analysis calculated a clonal expansion index for each public chain from normalized within-repertoire ranks of inferred template counts. In a later analysis, generation probabilities were computed with a VDJ recombination model fitted to out-of-frame rearrangements, and the resulting probabilities were checked against IGoR. In a later analysis, TCR-TCR, TCR-HLA and TCR-CMV co-occurrence was scored with hypergeometric tests, and a repertoire-size bias correction was applied to TCR pairs. False discovery rates were estimated in a later analysis by permuting HLA or CMV assignments 20 times. In a later analysis, co-occurring TCRs were grouped using DBSCAN, with TCRdist sequence similarity added in when clustering inside HLA-allele-positive subsets. Repertoires with fewer than 30,000 or more than 120,000 public chains were left out of co-occurrence clustering, as were roughly five repertoires with anomalous nucleotide sharing. The source is immuneACCESS, and TCRdb retained only in-frame sequences with V and J called. Part of the clones is not carried over; for the studies checked, unresolved V genes explain less than half of this, and the remainder is unexplained. For V, J and clone size, that table is used; D and trimming come from the DNA. The sample includes 100,000 to 150,000 clones, with 80% to 90% observed a single time. The ten largest clonotypes hold approximately 3% of the sample.

Here the chain combines TRBV10-1 and TRBJ2-3; 11 junctional bases match TRBD1. The specimen sequenced was PBMCs. The origin of this receptor is a woman aged 18-30 years in good health and CMV-seropositive. This receptor carries the CDR3 CASSGGTGGHEDTQYF. The base sequence is TGCGCCAGCAGTGGCGGGACAGGGGGTCATGAGGATACGCAGTATTTT.